This entry describes one T cell receptor beta chain. Measured with immunoSEQ multiplex PCR; TCRdb has only the in-frame clones, and not every one. The sample has about 80,000 clones, approximately 98% seen once. The data are from a study of technical replicates of blood from a handful of donors. Trimming removed 1 base from V and 1 base from J, with 11 bases in between. The CDR3 has 15 amino acids. The V gene's germline CDR1 is LNHNV and CDR2 YYDKDF (reference sequence). Sequenced sample: T cells isolated from PBMCs. This TCR came from a human donor in good health. The chain carries TRBV15 and TRBJ2-7; D remains unclear. The CDR3 nucleotides are TGTGCCACCAGCAGAGGGAGTGCCGGGTCCTACGAGCAGTACTTC. This sequence encodes CATSRGSAGSYEQYF.